These T cell receptor beta chains were read from a single sample in a study of blood T cell repertoires in COVID-19. TCRdb's table, derived via immunoSEQ multiplex PCR, lists solely in-frame clones and lacks some. The data contain roughly 73,000 clones, roughly 76% of them seen just once; the ten biggest clones take up 20% to 25%. The sequenced material came from peripheral blood. These receptors all stem from a woman aged 70-85 years with acute or convalescent COVID-19. Both conserved end residues are part of each CDR3. A D gene is named only where the DNA matches it firmly.

D: .; V: TRBV27; J: TRBJ1-5; CDR3: CASSRERGYLPQHF
D: TRBD2; V: TRBV18; J: TRBJ2-7; CDR3: CASSSGLADTYEQYF
D: TRBD2; V: TRBV7-9; J: TRBJ2-3; CDR3: CASSRRGGLARDTQYF
D: TRBD1; V: TRBV12-3/TRBV12-4; J: TRBJ1-1; CDR3: CASSRTGGTEAFF
D: .; V: TRBV7-9; J: TRBJ1-6; CDR3: CASSLSGGGFSPLHF
D: TRBD1; V: TRBV6-5; J: TRBJ1-2; CDR3: CASSYGSTGGNYGYTF
D: .; V: TRBV5-5; J: TRBJ2-2; CDR3: CASSSRGTNTGELFF
D: TRBD2; V: TRBV4-1; J: TRBJ2-1; CDR3: CASSHRDYLRSSYNEQFF
D: TRBD2; V: TRBV5-5; J: TRBJ2-3; CDR3: CASSPGLAGVADTQYF
D: TRBD2; V: TRBV7-3; J: TRBJ2-1; CDR3: CASSPPGLAAHHNEQFF
D: .; V: TRBV19; J: TRBJ1-4; CDR3: CASSPIRGTNEKLFF
D: TRBD1; V: TRBV14; J: TRBJ1-5; CDR3: CASRPTGYSNQPQHF
D: TRBD2; V: TRBV19; J: TRBJ2-3; CDR3: CASSSRRSGRTADTQYF
D: .; V: TRBV7-9; J: TRBJ2-7; CDR3: CASSSDISYEQYF
D: .; V: TRBV9; J: TRBJ2-7; CDR3: CASSASGREQYF
D: .; V: TRBV18; J: TRBJ2-5; CDR3: CASSPPNGQETQYF
D: .; V: TRBV6-5; J: TRBJ1-6; CDR3: CASRPGPGGHSPLHF
D: TRBD1; V: TRBV28; J: TRBJ1-2; CDR3: CASSIGTGWQGYTF
D: .; V: TRBV11-2; J: TRBJ2-7; CDR3: CASSLANEQYF
D: .; V: TRBV28; J: TRBJ2-7; CDR3: CASSRYSGVAYEQYF
D: TRBD2; V: TRBV19; J: TRBJ2-1; CDR3: CASTSQLAGVYEQFF
D: TRBD1; V: TRBV7-8; J: TRBJ2-7; CDR3: CASSLDRDEQYF
D: TRBD1; V: TRBV14; J: TRBJ2-3; CDR3: CASSQPGQGADTQYF
D: TRBD2; V: TRBV28; J: TRBJ2-3; CDR3: CASSLRGVGEDTQYF
D: .; V: TRBV7-2; J: TRBJ2-1; CDR3: CASSFYLYEQFF
D: .; V: TRBV9; J: TRBJ2-1; CDR3: CASSGGQIPQFF
D: .; V: TRBV5-1; J: TRBJ2-3; CDR3: CASSLGMGAGTDTQYF
D: .; V: TRBV3-1/TRBV3-2; J: TRBJ1-3; CDR3: CASSLPGHTGNTIYF
D: .; V: TRBV10-3; J: TRBJ1-1; CDR3: CAISTTGRATEAFF
D: TRBD2; V: TRBV7-8; J: TRBJ2-5; CDR3: CASSFGLAGGRETQYF
D: .; V: TRBV7-6; J: TRBJ2-1; CDR3: CASSPFNEQFF
D: .; V: TRBV5-6; J: TRBJ1-2; CDR3: CASSFTPGYGYTF
D: .; V: TRBV6-5; J: TRBJ1-5; CDR3: CASSPQDNQPQHF
D: .; V: TRBV2; J: TRBJ1-6; CDR3: CASSEAWQGNSPLHF
D: .; V: TRBV11-2; J: TRBJ2-3; CDR3: CASSLVVLVNTQYF
D: TRBD1; V: TRBV28; J: TRBJ2-7; CDR3: CASSFRGTGGYEQYF
D: TRBD1; V: TRBV3-1/TRBV3-2; J: TRBJ2-5; CDR3: CASRLGQGETQYF
D: .; V: TRBV2; J: TRBJ1-3; CDR3: CASRDGNSGNTIYF
D: .; V: TRBV6-5; J: TRBJ2-5; CDR3: CASIRGREETQYF
D: TRBD1; V: TRBV15; J: TRBJ1-1; CDR3: CATSRDLAGGTEAFF
D: .; V: TRBV12-5; J: TRBJ1-4; CDR3: CASGRGDQNEKLFF
D: TRBD1; V: TRBV18; J: TRBJ1-2; CDR3: CASSLPPLGTGDYGYTF
D: TRBD1; V: TRBV6-5; J: TRBJ1-2; CDR3: CASSPFWTGNYGYTF
D: .; V: TRBV4-1; J: TRBJ2-1; CDR3: CASSQDVVADNEQFF
D: TRBD2; V: TRBV5-6; J: TRBJ2-1; CDR3: CASSPGLAGVPSYNEQFF
D: .; V: TRBV10-1; J: TRBJ1-4; CDR3: CASSELAPHSYVGEKLFF
D: TRBD1; V: TRBV5-1; J: TRBJ1-3; CDR3: CASSFKTGASGNTIYF
D: TRBD2; V: TRBV4-1; J: TRBJ2-3; CDR3: CASSQERGRLTDTQYF
D: TRBD1; V: TRBV11-2; J: TRBJ2-1; CDR3: CASSLGLAGGVYEQFF